The 8 T cell receptor beta chains listed next were all sequenced from one sample in a study of OX40 agonist ivuxolimab in advanced cancers. The protocol was immunoSEQ multiplex PCR, while the TCRdb copy is restricted to in-frame clones and leaves out a portion. The data contain 75,000 to 100,000 clones, about nine tenths of them singletons. Sequenced material: CD4+ or CD8+ T cells sorted from blood, taken in a trial of the OX40 agonist ivuxolimab. These receptors originate from an adult with an advanced solid tumor such as melanoma, head and neck, liver or kidney cancer.

The chain joins TRBV5-1 to TRBJ1-5; 9 positions match TRBD1. The CDR3 length is 14 residues. V gave up 3 bases and J gave up 4 bases; unmatched junction bases: 2. Germline lookup yields CDR1 SGHRS and CDR2 YFSETQ. The DNA for the CDR3 is TGCGCCAGCAGCTCTGGGACAGGGAATCAGCCCCAGCATTTT. It encodes CASSSGTGNQPQHF.

The V call is TRBV28, the J call TRBJ1-1; 11 positions agree with TRBD1. This CDR3 has 14 residues. The trim removed 6 bases at V and 1 base at J, leaving 1 base unmatched. Per the germline V gene, CDR1 is MDHEN and CDR2 is SYDVKM. This chain's CDR3 is CASRGQGGNTEAFF. In nucleotides, the CDR3 is TGTGCCAGCAGGGGACAGGGGGGGAACACTGAAGCTTTCTTT.

The chain recombines TRBV19 with TRBJ1-4, with TRBD1 identical over 8 bases. The germline gives CDR1 LNHDA, CDR2 SQIVND (reference sequence). There are 14 residues in the CDR3. Unmatched junction bases numbered 7, after V lost 8 bases and J lost 5 bases. DNA of the CDR3: TGTGCCAGTCACAGGGGGAGGATGAATGAAAAACTGTTTTTT. Translating it yields CASHRGRMNEKLFF.

The chain has TRBV2 and TRBJ2-7; D might be TRBD1 or TRBD2, each matching 5 bases. The CDR3 consists of 15 residues. V lost 8 bases to trimming and J lost 0 bases, with 17 bases between them. Germline values: CDR1 SNHLY, CDR2 FYNNEI. The CDR3 DNA sequence: TGTGCCAGCGGAAAGGGACGGCGGAGCTCCTACGAGCAGTACGTC. This translates into CASGKGRRSSYEQYV.

The V gene is TRBV21-1, the J gene TRBJ1-6. TRBV21-1 is a pseudogene segment. The CDR3 runs 18 residues. Written as DNA, the CDR3 is TGTGCCAGCAACTCAAAGGGTCACCCGGGGCTCGGGAATTCACCCCTCCACTTT. This translates into CASNSKGHPGLGNSPLHF.

The chain carries TRBV9 and TRBJ1-2; no firm D call. Trimming removed 6 bases from V and 4 bases from J, with 22 bases in between. The germline CDR1 and CDR2 sequences are SGDLS and YYNGEE. The CDR3 spans 16 residues. The CDR3 sequence is CASTLWSGMDSYGYTF. CDR3 coding DNA: TGTGCCAGCACCCTCTGGTCTGGAATGGATTCCTATGGCTACACCTTC.

The rearrangement uses TRBV4-1 and TRBJ2-1; D tentatively reads TRBD1 or TRBD2 (6 bases each). The CDR3 is 19 amino acids. Trimming stripped 0 bases from V and 6 bases from J, with 24 bases between. The V gene's germline CDR1 is MGHRA and CDR2 YSYEKL. CDR3 DNA sequence: TGCGCCAGCAGCCAAGATCTCGGTGGGCGTTGGGGGGCCGTCAATGAGCAGTTCTTC. This sequence encodes CASSQDLGGRWGAVNEQFF.

This sequence joins TRBV18 and TRBJ1-2; D is ambiguous. Trimming took off 0 bases at V and 2 bases at J, with 10 bases between the two ends. This CDR3 is 15 amino acids long. Germline V gene sequence: CDR1 KGHSH, CDR2 LQKENI. The CDR3 DNA reads TGTGCCAGCTCACCACCGGACGGCTGGAACTATGGCTACACCTTC. Amino acids: CASSPPDGWNYGYTF.